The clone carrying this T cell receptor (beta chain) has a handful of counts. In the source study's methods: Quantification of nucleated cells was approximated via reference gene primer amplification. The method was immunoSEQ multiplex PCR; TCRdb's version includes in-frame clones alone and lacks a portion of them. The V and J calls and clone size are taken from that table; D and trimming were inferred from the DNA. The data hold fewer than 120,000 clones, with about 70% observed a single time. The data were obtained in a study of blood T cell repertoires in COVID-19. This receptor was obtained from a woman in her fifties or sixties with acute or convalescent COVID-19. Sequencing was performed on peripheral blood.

Here the CDR3 reads CATSHPSGAETQYF. CDR3 in DNA: TGTGCCACCAGCCACCCTAGCGGGGCGGAGACCCAGTACTTC. V gene TRBV24-1 combines with J gene TRBJ2-5; 9 bases align to TRBD2. Germline V gene sequence: CDR1 KGHDR, CDR2 SFDVKD. J gave up 5 bases and V 7 bases, and 7 bases lay outside the gene matches. The CDR3 is 14 residues long.